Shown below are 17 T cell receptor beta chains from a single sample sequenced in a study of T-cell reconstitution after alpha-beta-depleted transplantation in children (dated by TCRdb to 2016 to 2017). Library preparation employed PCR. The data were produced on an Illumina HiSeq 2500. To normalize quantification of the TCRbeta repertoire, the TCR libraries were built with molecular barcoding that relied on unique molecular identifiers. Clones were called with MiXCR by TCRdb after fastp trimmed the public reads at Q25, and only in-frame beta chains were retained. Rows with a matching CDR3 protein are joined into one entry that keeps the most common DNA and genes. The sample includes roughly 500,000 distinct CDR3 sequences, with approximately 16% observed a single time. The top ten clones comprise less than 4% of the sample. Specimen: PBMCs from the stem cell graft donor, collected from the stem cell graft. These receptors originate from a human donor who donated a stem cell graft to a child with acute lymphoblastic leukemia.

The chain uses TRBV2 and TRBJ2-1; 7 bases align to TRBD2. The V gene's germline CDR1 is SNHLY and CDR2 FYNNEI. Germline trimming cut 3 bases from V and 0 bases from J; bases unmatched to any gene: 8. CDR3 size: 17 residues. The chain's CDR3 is CASSDTLAASSYNEQFF. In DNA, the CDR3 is TGTGCCAGCAGTGATACCCTAGCGGCCAGCTCCTACAATGAGCAGTTCTTC.

The DNA for the CDR3 is TGTGCCAGCAGCCAAGTCGGTGGGTCACCCCTCCACTTT. Protein: CASSQVGGSPLHF. The J gene is TRBJ1-6, the V gene TRBV3-1; D unclear. Germline loops: CDR1 LGHDT, CDR2 YNNKEL (reference sequence). There are 13 residues in the CDR3. V lost 1 base, J lost 10 bases, and 8 bases lay in between.

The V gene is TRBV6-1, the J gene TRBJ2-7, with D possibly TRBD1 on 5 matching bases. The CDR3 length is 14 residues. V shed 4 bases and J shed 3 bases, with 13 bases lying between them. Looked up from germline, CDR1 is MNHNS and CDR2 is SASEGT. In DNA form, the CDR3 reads TGTGCCAGCAGTGCAGTCGGACATGACTACGAGCAGTACTTC. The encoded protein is CASSAVGHDYEQYF.

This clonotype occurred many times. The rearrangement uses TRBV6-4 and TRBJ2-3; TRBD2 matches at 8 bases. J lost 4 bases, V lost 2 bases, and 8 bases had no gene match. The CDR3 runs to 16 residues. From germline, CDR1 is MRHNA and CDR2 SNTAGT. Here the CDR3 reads CASSDKAGEASDTQYF. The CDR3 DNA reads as TGTGCCAGCAGTGACAAAGCGGGAGAGGCATCAGATACGCAGTATTTT.

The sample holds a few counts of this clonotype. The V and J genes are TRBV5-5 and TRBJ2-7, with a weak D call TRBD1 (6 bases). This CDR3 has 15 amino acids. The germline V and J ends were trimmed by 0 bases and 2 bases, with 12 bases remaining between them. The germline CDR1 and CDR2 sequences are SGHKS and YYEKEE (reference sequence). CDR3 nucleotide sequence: TGTGCCAGCAGCTTGGTACGGACAGTGACCTACGAGCAGTACTTC. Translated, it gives CASSLVRTVTYEQYF.

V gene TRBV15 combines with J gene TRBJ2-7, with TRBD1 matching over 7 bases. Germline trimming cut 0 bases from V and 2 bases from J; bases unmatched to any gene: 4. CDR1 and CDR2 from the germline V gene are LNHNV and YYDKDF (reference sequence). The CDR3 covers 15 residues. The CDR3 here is CATSRDRQGAYEQYF. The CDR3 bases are TGTGCCACCAGCAGAGATCGGCAGGGGGCCTACGAGCAGTACTTC.

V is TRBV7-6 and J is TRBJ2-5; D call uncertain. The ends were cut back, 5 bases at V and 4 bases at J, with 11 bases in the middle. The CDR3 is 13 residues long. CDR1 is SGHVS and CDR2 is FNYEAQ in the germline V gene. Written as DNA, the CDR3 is TGTGCCAGCAGCAGGACCAGGCGAGAGACCCAGTACTTC. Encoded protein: CASSRTRRETQYF.

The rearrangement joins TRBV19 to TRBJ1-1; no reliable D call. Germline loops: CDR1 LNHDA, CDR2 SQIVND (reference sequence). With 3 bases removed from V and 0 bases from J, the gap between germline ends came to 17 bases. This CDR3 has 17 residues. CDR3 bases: TGTGCCAGTAGTATCTCAGACGGACGCTATATGAACACTGAAGCTTTCTTT. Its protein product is CASSISDGRYMNTEAFF.

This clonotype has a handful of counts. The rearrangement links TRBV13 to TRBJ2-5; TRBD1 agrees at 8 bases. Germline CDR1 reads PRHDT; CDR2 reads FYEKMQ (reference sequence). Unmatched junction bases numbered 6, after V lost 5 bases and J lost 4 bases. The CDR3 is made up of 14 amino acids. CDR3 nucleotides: TGTGCCAGCAGCCACACAGGGGGTACAGAGACCCAGTACTTC. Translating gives CASSHTGGTETQYF.

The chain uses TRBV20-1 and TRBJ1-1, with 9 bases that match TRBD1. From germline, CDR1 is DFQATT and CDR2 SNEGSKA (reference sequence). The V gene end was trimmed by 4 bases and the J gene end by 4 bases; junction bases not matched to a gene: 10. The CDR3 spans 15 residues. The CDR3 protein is CSATNRGPWVTEAFF. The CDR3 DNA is TGCAGTGCTACCAACAGGGGGCCCTGGGTCACTGAAGCTTTCTTT.

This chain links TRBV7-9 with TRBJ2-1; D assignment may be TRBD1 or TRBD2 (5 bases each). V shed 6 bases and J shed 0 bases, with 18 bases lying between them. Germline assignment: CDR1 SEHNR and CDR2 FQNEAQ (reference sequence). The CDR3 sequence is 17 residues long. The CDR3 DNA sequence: TGTGCCAGCAGTTCCGGGGCGGACCCCCTCTCCTACAATGAGCAGTTCTTC. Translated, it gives CASSSGADPLSYNEQFF.

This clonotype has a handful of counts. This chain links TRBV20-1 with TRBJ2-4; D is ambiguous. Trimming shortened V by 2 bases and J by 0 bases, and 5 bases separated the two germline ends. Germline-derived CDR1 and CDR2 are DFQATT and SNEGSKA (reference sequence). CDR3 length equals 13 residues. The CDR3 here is CSARSSAKNIQYF. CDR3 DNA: TGCAGTGCTAGATCCTCAGCCAAAAACATTCAGTACTTC.

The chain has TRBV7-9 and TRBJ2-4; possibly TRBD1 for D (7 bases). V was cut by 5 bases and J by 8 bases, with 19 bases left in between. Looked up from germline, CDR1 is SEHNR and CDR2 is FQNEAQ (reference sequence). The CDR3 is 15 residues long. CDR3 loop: CASSRGAGGLDIQYF. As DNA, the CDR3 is TGTGCCAGCAGCCGCGGGGCAGGGGGGCTGGACATTCAGTACTTC. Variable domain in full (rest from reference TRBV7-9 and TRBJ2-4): DTGVSQNPRHKITKRGQNVTFRCDPISEHNRLYWYRQTLGQGPEFLTYFQNEAQLEKSRLLSDRFSAERPKGSFSTLEIQRTEQGDSAMYLCASSRGAGGLDIQYFGAGTRLSVL.

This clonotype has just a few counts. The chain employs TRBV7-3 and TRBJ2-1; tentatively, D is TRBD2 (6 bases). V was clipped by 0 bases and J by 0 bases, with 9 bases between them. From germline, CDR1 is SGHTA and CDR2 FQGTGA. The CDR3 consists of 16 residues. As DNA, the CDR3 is TGTGCCAGCAGCTTAACTGGGGGGAGCTCCTACAATGAGCAGTTCTTC. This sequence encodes CASSLTGGSSYNEQFF.

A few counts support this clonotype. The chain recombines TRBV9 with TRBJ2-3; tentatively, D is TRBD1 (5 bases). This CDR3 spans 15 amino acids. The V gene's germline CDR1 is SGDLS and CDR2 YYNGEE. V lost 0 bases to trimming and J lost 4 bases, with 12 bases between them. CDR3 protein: CASSVAGLGPDTQYF. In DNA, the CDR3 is TGTGCCAGCAGCGTAGCTGGTCTGGGGCCAGATACGCAGTATTTT.

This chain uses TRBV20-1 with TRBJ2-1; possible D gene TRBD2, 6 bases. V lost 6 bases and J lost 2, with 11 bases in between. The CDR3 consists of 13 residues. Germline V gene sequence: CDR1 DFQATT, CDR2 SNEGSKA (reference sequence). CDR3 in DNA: TGCAGTGCCGGGACTTTAACCTACAATGAGCAGTTCTTC. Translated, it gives CSAGTLTYNEQFF.

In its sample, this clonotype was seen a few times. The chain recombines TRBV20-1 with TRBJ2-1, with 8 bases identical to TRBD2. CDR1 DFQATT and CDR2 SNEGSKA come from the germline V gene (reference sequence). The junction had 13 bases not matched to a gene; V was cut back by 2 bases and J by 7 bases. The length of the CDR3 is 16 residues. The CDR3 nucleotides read TGCAGTGCTAGATTTCCGGGAGGGTTCACGGGGAATGAGCAGTTCTTC. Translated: CSARFPGGFTGNEQFF.